The text below deals with one T cell receptor beta chain. How the authors handled the data: Estimated nucleated cell counts came from reference gene primer amplification. Libraries were prepared by immunoSEQ multiplex PCR; TCRdb keeps only in-frame clonotypes and omits some of them. The D gene and trimming were derived from the DNA, and the V and J assignments and clone size from that table. Of 350,000 to 450,000 clones in the sample, more than 85% were seen once. V was shortened by 5 bases and J by 14 bases, with 13 bases between the two germline ends. Per the germline V gene, CDR1 is MNHEY and CDR2 is SVGAGI. The CDR3 covers 12 residues. These data belong to a study of blood T cell repertoires in COVID-19. Study in general: T cells, B-cell-depleted T cells, or PBMCs provided the cDNA or gDNA that served as material.

The cohort comprised adults aged about 18 to 100 years residing in some 24 US areas. Clinical history reported by participants formed the basis on which cohorts were assigned. The chain is built from TRBV6-5 and TRBJ1-6, with unresolved D. Sequencing was carried out using PBMCs or T cells enriched from blood (not recorded which). This TCR derives from a woman aged 40 to 49 who had been exposed to COVID-19. The DNA for the CDR3 is TGTGCCAGCAGTCGCCCGCGTTCGGCCCTCCACTTT. Residues: CASSRPRSALHF.